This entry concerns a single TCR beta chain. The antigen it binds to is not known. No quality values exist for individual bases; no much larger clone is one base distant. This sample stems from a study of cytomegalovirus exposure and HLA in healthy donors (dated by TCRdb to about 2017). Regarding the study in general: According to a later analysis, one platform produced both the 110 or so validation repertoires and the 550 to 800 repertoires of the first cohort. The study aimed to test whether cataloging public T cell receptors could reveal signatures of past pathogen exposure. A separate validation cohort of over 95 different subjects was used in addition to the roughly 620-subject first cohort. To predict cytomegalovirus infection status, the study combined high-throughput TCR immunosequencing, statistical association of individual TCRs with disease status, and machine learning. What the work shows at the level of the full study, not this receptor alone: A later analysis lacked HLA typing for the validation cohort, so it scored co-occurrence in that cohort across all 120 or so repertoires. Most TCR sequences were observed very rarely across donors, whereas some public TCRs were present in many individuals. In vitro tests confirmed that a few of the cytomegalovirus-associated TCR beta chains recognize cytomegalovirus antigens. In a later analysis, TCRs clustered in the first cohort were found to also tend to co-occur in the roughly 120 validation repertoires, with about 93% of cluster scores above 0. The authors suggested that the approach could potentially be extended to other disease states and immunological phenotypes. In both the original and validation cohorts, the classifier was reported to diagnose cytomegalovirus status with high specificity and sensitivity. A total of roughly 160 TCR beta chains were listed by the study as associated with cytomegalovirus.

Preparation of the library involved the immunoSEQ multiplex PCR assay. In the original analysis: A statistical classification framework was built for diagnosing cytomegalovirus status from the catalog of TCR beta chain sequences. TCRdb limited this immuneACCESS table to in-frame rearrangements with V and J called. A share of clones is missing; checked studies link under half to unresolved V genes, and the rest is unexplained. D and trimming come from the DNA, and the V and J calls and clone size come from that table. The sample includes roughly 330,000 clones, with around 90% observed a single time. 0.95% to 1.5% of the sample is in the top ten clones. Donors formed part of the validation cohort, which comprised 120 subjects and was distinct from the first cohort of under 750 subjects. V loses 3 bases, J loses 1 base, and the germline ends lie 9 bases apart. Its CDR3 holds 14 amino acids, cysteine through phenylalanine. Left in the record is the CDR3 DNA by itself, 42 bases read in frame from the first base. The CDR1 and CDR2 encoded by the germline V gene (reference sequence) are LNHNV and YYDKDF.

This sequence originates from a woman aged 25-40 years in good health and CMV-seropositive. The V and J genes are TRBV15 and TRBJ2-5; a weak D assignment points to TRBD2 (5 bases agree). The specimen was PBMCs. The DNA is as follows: TGTGCCACCAGCAGCTCTAGCAGCCAAGAGACCCAGTACTTC. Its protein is CATSSSSSQETQYF.